What follows are 20 T cell receptor beta chains derived from one specimen sequenced in a study of cytomegalovirus exposure and HLA in healthy donors. TCRdb's table, derived via immunoSEQ multiplex PCR, lists solely in-frame clones and lacks some. The sample has roughly 200,000 clones; approximately 86% are singletons. Sequencing was carried out using PBMCs. These receptor sequences come from a man aged 25-45 years in good health and CMV-seropositive.

This sequence joins TRBV18 and TRBJ1-2; 8 bases align to TRBD1. This CDR3 spans 14 amino acids. The germline gives CDR1 KGHSH, CDR2 LQKENI. V lost 3 bases to trimming and J lost 4 bases; unmatched junction nucleotides: 4. The CDR3 sequence: CASSPGQDFYGYTF. The CDR3 nucleotides read TGTGCCAGCTCACCGGGACAGGATTTCTATGGCTACACCTTC.

V usage is TRBV28 and J usage is TRBJ2-1; 8 positions agree with TRBD2. The CDR3 covers 16 residues. The ends lost 5 bases at V and 0 bases at J; junction bases unmatched: 6. CDR1 is MDHEN, CDR2 SYDVKM, per germline. CDR3 amino acids: CASSAILAGSYNEQFF. CDR3 nucleotides: TGTGCCAGCAGTGCAATTCTAGCGGGCTCCTACAATGAGCAGTTCTTC.

The chain carries TRBV4-3 and TRBJ2-7, with 7 bases identical to TRBD1. CDR1 and CDR2 from the germline V gene are LGHNA and YSLEER. With 2 bases clipped from V and 2 bases from J, the junction kept 12 bases outside the gene matches. The CDR3 runs 17 residues. CDR3 residues: CASSQSSVDRATYEQYF. CDR3 nucleotides: TGCGCCAGCAGCCAATCATCCGTCGACAGGGCGACCTACGAGCAGTACTTC.

This chain joins TRBV25-1 and TRBJ1-5; D not certain. The V end lost 3 bases, the J end lost 4 bases, and 4 bases lay between the germline ends. The germline CDR1 and CDR2 sequences are MGHDK and SYGVNS. The CDR3 runs 12 residues. CDR3 protein: CASSDGNQPQHF. In DNA form, the CDR3 reads TGTGCCAGCAGTGATGGGAATCAGCCCCAGCATTTT.

The chain uses TRBV28 and TRBJ2-3; 7 nucleotides agree with TRBD1. With V trimmed by 6 bases and J by 1 base, 7 bases remained unmatched. The CDR3 sequence is 15 residues long. Germline V gene lookup returns CDR1 MDHEN and CDR2 SYDVKM. The CDR3 DNA sequence: TGTGCCAGCAGCCCAGGGGGTAGTGGCACAGATACGCAGTATTTT. Encoded protein: CASSPGGSGTDTQYF.

This chain connects TRBV5-1 to TRBJ2-7; 7 positions agree with TRBD1. There are 14 residues in the CDR3. Germline assignment: CDR1 SGHRS and CDR2 YFSETQ. V trimming: 0 bases; J trimming: 6 bases; junction bases outside the gene matches: 6. Written as DNA, the CDR3 is TGCGCCAGCAGCTTGGCGCAGGGGGATGGCGAGCAGTACTTC. Its translation is CASSLAQGDGEQYF.

This chain uses TRBV4-1 with TRBJ1-4, with no clear D. The CDR3 is 16 residues long. The V gene lost 2 bases and the J gene lost 12 bases, with 22 bases spanning the gap. Germline V gene sequence: CDR1 MGHRA, CDR2 YSYEKL. CDR3 sequence reads: CASSQWWQPPVGELFF. As DNA, the CDR3 is TGCGCCAGCAGCCAATGGTGGCAACCCCCAGTTGGGGAACTGTTTTTT.

The sample holds one count of this clone. This chain links TRBV19 with TRBJ1-6; 10 bases agree with TRBD1. The trim removed 3 bases at V and 5 bases at J, leaving 1 base unmatched. CDR3 length equals 15 residues. Per the germline V gene, CDR1 is LNHDA and CDR2 is SQIVND (reference sequence). DNA of the CDR3: TGTGCCAGTAGTATTGGGACAGGGGATAATTCACCCCTCCACTTT. Translation gives CASSIGTGDNSPLHF. Using reference TRBV19 and TRBJ1-6 for the parts outside the CDR3, the full variable domain is DGGITQSPKYLFRKEGQNVTLSCEQNLNHDAMYWYRQDPGQGLRLIYYSQIVNDFQKGDIAEGYSVSREKKESFPLTVTSAQKNPTAFYLCASSIGTGDNSPLHFGNGTRLTVT.

This clone was observed once. The V and J genes are TRBV4-2 and TRBJ2-2; 7 bases agree with TRBD1. CDR3 size: 18 residues. Germline V CDR1 and CDR2: LGHNA, YNFKEQ. Trimming removed 1 base from V and 6 bases from J; junction bases left unmatched: 14. CDR3 loop: CASSQVTSSKGAPGELFF. The DNA of the CDR3 is TGTGCCAGCAGCCAAGTTACTAGTAGTAAGGGGGCCCCCGGGGAGCTGTTTTTT.

Worth noting for this clone: The sample has other DNA sequences that encode this CDR3 too. The chain links TRBV9 to TRBJ2-5, with 9 bases identical to TRBD1. Trimming at V came to 0 bases and at J to 3 bases, leaving 0 bases not matched to a gene. Germline-derived CDR1 and CDR2 are SGDLS and YYNGEE. This CDR3 has 14 amino acids. CDR3 amino acids: CASSVGTGEETQYF. The DNA for the CDR3 is TGTGCCAGCAGCGTAGGGACAGGGGAAGAGACCCAGTACTTC.

The J gene is TRBJ1-4, the V gene TRBV19; possible D gene TRBD1, 5 bases. V lost 3 bases to trimming and J lost 8 bases, with 16 bases between them. CDR1 is LNHDA and CDR2 is SQIVND in the germline V gene (reference sequence). The length of the CDR3 is 15 residues. The DNA of the CDR3 is TGTGCCAGTAGTATTCGGCGGGGCTCAGACGAAAAACTGTTTTTT. The encoded protein is CASSIRRGSDEKLFF.

The J gene is TRBJ1-1, the V gene TRBV4-1; D remains ambiguous. Trimming removed 0 bases from V and 2 bases from J, with 7 bases in between. Germline lookup yields CDR1 MGHRA and CDR2 YSYEKL. This CDR3 is built from 14 residues. The CDR3 nucleotides read TGCGCCAGCAGCCAAGATCCCCTCAACACTGAAGCTTTCTTT. Translating it yields CASSQDPLNTEAFF.

The chain uses TRBV28 and TRBJ2-1; D may be TRBD1 (5 bases). This CDR3 comprises 14 residues. The germline V gene encodes CDR1 MDHEN and CDR2 SYDVKM. The V end lost 7 bases, the J end lost 3 bases, and 13 bases lay between the germline ends. The CDR3 sequence is CASNRRVLYNEQFF. The CDR3 region has the DNA TGTGCCAGCAACCGCAGGGTGCTCTACAATGAGCAGTTCTTC. The whole variable domain, remainder taken from reference TRBV28 and TRBJ2-1, is DVKVTQSSRYLVKRTGEKVFLECVQDMDHENMFWYRQDPGLGLRLIYFSYDVKMKEKGDIPEGYSVSREKKERFSLILESASTNQTSMYLCASNRRVLYNEQFFGPGTRLTVL.

V gene TRBV5-4 combines with J gene TRBJ2-7; 7 positions agree with TRBD1. This CDR3 spans 14 amino acids. Trimming removed 3 bases from V and 3 bases from J; junction bases left unmatched: 6. The germline V gene encodes CDR1 SGHNT and CDR2 YYREEE (reference sequence). As DNA, the CDR3 is TGTGCCAGCAGCTCCGTGACAGGGATCTACGAGCAGTACTTC. Translated: CASSSVTGIYEQYF.

V usage is TRBV2 and J usage is TRBJ2-1; D assignment may be TRBD1 or TRBD2 (5 bases each). This CDR3 has 14 amino acids. Germline loops: CDR1 SNHLY, CDR2 FYNNEI. V was clipped by 9 bases and J by 2 bases, with 14 bases between them. CDR3 sequence (DNA): TGTGCCAGTGATGGGACCGGACCCTACAATGAGCAGTTCTTC. It translates to CASDGTGPYNEQFF.

The chain uses TRBV28 and TRBJ2-3; 7 nucleotides match TRBD1. The CDR3 is made up of 16 amino acids. The trim removed 3 bases at V and 6 bases at J, leaving 12 bases unmatched. Per germline, CDR1 MDHEN and CDR2 SYDVKM. CDR3 in amino acids: CASSLPRGRGRDTQYF. The CDR3 DNA reads TGTGCCAGCAGTTTGCCCAGGGGAAGGGGGCGGGATACGCAGTATTTT.

The V and J genes are TRBV7-3 and TRBJ2-3, with D possibly TRBD1 on 7 matching bases. This CDR3 has 14 residues. Germline-derived CDR1 and CDR2 are SGHTA and FQGTGA. V was cut by 2 bases and J by 3 bases, with 9 bases left in between. CDR3 DNA: TGTGCCAGCAGCTTATCAGGGGGGACAGATACGCAGTATTTT. Residues: CASSLSGGTDTQYF.

The chain combines TRBV6-5 with TRBJ2-5; unclear D gene. The V gene's germline CDR1 is MNHEY and CDR2 SVGAGI. The CDR3 is 11 amino acids. Trimming stripped 7 bases from V and 4 bases from J, with 7 bases between. The CDR3 is CASTGLETQYF. CDR3 coding DNA: TGTGCCAGCACCGGGTTAGAGACCCAGTACTTC.

The rearrangement links TRBV7-9 to TRBJ2-1, with D unclear. The CDR3 covers 13 residues. Germline V CDR1 and CDR2: SEHNR, FQNEAQ (reference sequence). V lost 3 bases to trimming and J lost 5 bases, with 8 bases between them. The chain's CDR3 is CASSFGRNNEQFF. The CDR3 DNA reads TGTGCCAGCAGCTTCGGACGGAACAATGAGCAGTTCTTC. Combining the CDR3 with reference TRBV7-9 and TRBJ2-1 gives the whole variable domain DTGVSQNPRHKITKRGQNVTFRCDPISEHNRLYWYRQTLGQGPEFLTYFQNEAQLEKSRLLSDRFSAERPKGSFSTLEIQRTEQGDSAMYLCASSFGRNNEQFFGPGTRLTVL.

The rearrangement uses TRBV20-1 and TRBJ1-1; a weak D match, TRBD1 (5 bases). The CDR3 is 11 amino acids. Germline V gene lookup returns CDR1 DFQATT and CDR2 SNEGSKA (reference sequence). The CDR3: CRLGVNTEAFF. The CDR3, as DNA: TGCAGGCTGGGGGTGAACACTGAAGCTTTCTTT.